Given below is one T cell receptor beta chain in context. Its antigen specificity is not known. No qualities accompany the bases; no much larger clone lies one base away. These data belong to a study of CD8+ T cells in alopecia areata (dated by TCRdb to between 2018 and 2020). Concerning the study at large: Treated patients were enrolled in an open-label pilot trial of oral tofacitinib at 5 to 10 mg twice daily for moderate-to-severe alopecia areata. Patients stayed on tofacitinib for 6 to 18 months and then had 6 months of follow-up off drug so that delayed response and recurrence could be assessed. Disease severity in treated patients was measured with the SALT score, which quantifies the percentage of affected scalp surface area. To study T cell clonal expansion in alopecia areata, the researchers applied high-throughput TCRbeta sequencing to both the C3H/HeJ mouse model and human patients. Scalp tissue and sorted CD4+ and CD8+ peripheral blood T cells from patchy and totalis/universalis alopecia areata patients and from healthy controls were covered by human TCRbeta sequencing. Biopsies were taken from tofacitinib-treated patients at baseline and again at 4 and 24 weeks into treatment, and several of those patients also had a later scalp biopsy. Scalp clonality was compared across normal scalp (n=4), patchy alopecia areata scalp (n=8), and alopecia totalis/universalis scalp (n=8). RNA came from the PAXgene miRNA kit for fixed scalp, the miRNeasy kit for PBMCs, and the RNeasy kit for mouse skin. immunoSEQ multiplex PCR using 35 Vbeta forward primers and 13 Jbeta reverse primers was used to amplify TCRbeta CDR3 regions. The investigation overall reported the following: Tofacitinib significantly lowered scalp clonality and the number of expanded CD8+ clones among the top 100 scalp clones. Unlike mouse skin, where gammadelta T cells dominate, normal human skin contains resident alphabeta T cells that get sequenced too, which complicates analysis of the scalp TCR repertoire. The treated cohort was small, with a single nonresponder, so links between baseline CD8+ expansion and response need larger studies. TCR sequences shared between patients were less clear than in mice, possibly partly because of HLA diversity in the patient population. Higher clonality and more expanded CD8+ clones were observed in lesional scalp than in normal scalp, particularly in alopecia totalis/universalis, a finding suggestive of antigenic drive. Many expanded lesional clones persisted in scalp and blood during tofacitinib treatment, which may partly explain relapse after stopping treatment.

The method was the immunoSEQ multiplex PCR assay. RNA was extracted from all samples and reverse transcribed into cDNA, which served as template for TCR sequencing. First-strand cDNA was synthesized using SuperScript III with a 2:1 mix of oligo-dT and random hexamers. Amplification bias was assessed with a synthetic immune receptor repertoire, and residual bias was removed computationally. In the original analysis: After raw reads were preprocessed to remove errors, the CDR3 was defined following IMGT conventions as running from the conserved cysteine to phenylalanine. To get clonality, Shannon entropy was normalized by log2 of the number of productive unique TCRs and the result was subtracted from 1. Scalp TCRbeta sequences were cross-referenced with sorted blood CD4 and CD8 repertoires so that the CD4 or CD8 identity of scalp clones could be inferred. TCRdb re-hosts the immuneACCESS table, in-frame sequences only. Its copies lack some clones; in the studies checked, an unresolved V gene accounts for under half of them, and the cause for the rest is not known. That table furnishes V, J and clone size, whereas the DNA furnished D and trimming. This sample comprises approximately 200,000 clones, approximately 60% of them detected only once. Jointly, the top ten make up approximately 3.5% of the sample.

From its cysteine to its phenylalanine, the CDR3 spans 12 amino acids. Here the CDR3 DNA is all that survives: 36 bases in frame from base 1. The germline V gene specifies SNHLY as CDR1 and FYNNEI as CDR2. Between the V and J ends, shortened by 5 bases and 0 bases respectively, the junction contains 2 bases. The sample's time point label, decoded: 4 weeks on oral tofacitinib. The treatment or condition tag for this specimen amounts to: oral pan-JAK inhibitor, 5-10 mg twice daily. Lesional scalp punch biopsies and peripheral blood were collected from alopecia areata patients. PBMCs were isolated by density centrifugation and stained for CD3, CD4 and CD8, after which CD4+ and CD8+ T cells were sorted on a FACSAria.

The sequences come from CD4+ T cells sorted from blood, collected at week 4, from a patient treated with tofacitinib. The chain couples TRBV2 to TRBJ1-3; no D gene can be assigned with confidence. The origin of this receptor is a human donor with alopecia areata. The CDR3: CASSRSGNTIYF. At the DNA level, the sequence is TGTGCCAGCAGTCGCTCTGGAAACACCATATATTTT.